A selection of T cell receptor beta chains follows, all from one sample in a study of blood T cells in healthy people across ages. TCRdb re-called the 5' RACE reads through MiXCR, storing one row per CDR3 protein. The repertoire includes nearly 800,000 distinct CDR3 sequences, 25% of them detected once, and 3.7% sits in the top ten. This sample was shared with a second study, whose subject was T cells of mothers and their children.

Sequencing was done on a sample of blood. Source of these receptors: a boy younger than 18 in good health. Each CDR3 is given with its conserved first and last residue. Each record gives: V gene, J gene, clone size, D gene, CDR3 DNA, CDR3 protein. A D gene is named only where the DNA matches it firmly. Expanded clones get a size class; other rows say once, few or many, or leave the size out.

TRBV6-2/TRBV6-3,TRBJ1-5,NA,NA,TGTGCCAGCAGTTACCGGCCGGACGGTTATAGCAATCAGCCCCAGCATTTT,CASSYRPDGYSNQPQHF
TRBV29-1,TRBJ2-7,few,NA,TGCAGCGTTGAGATCTTGTCCGAGCAGTACTTC,CSVEILSEQYF
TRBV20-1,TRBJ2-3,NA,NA,TGCAGTGCTAGAGATCAAGGCACTACCTTAGGGGCAGATACGCAGTATTTT,CSARDQGTTLGADTQYF
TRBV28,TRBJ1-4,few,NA,TGTGCCAGCAGGGTAGGGGGTACTAATGAAAAACTGTTTTTT,CASRVGGTNEKLFF
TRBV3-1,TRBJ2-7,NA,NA,TGTGCCAGCAGCCCGTACAGATATTCCTACGAGCAGTACTTC,CASSPYRYSYEQYF
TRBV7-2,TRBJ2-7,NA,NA,TGTGCCAGCAGCCACCGGGACGGCAACTACGAGCAGTACTTC,CASSHRDGNYEQYF
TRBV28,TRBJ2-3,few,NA,TGTGCCAGCAGTTTCCAAGGGGGGCGCGATACGCAGTATTTT,CASSFQGGRDTQYF
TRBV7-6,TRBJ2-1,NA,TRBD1,TGTGCCAGCAGCTTAGACAGGGGGCTGGATGAGCAGTTCTTC,CASSLDRGLDEQFF
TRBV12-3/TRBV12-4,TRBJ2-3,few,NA,TGTGCCAGCAGTTTAGTAGCCCTGGGTAAGCCGGGGACCGGAGATACGCAGTATTTT,CASSLVALGKPGTGDTQYF
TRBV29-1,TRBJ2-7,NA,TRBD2,TGCAGCGTAGAATACGCCGGGACTAGCGGGAGCTACGAGCAGTACTTC,CSVEYAGTSGSYEQYF
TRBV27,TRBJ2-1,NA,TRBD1,TGTGCCAACAGTCCGTCCGGGACAGGGATCCATGAGCAGTTCTTC,CANSPSGTGIHEQFF
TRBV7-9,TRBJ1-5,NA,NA,TGTACCAGCAGCTTACTCAATCAGCCCCAGCATTTT,CTSSLLNQPQHF
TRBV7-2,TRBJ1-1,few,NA,TGTGCCAGCAGCTTAGCGCCGGCAGGGAACACTGAAGCTTTCTTT,CASSLAPAGNTEAFF
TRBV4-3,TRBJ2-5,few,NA,TGCGCCAGCAGCCAAGAGGCCTCGGTTAGTTCCGAGACCCAGTACTTC,CASSQEASVSSETQYF
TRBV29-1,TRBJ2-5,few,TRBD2,TGCAGCGTGATACTAGCGGGACACCAAGAGACCCAGTACTTC,CSVILAGHQETQYF
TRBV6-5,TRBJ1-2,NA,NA,TGTGCCAGCAGTTACGGCCAGCCCTATGGCTACACCTTC,CASSYGQPYGYTF
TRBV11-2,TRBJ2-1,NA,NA,TGTGCCAGCAGCTTAGTCGGGCTACCCTCCTACAATGAGCAGTTCTTC,CASSLVGLPSYNEQFF
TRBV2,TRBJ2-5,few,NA,TGTGCCAGCACCGGGGGCCCGGGTGCCTTGGGGGAGACCCAGTACTTC,CASTGGPGALGETQYF
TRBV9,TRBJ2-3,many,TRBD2,TGTGCCAGCAGCGGAGGTCCTAGCGGGAGGGGATCAGATACGCAGTATTTT,CASSGGPSGRGSDTQYF
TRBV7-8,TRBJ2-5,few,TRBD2,TGTGCCAGCAGCCCTCCGCTAGCGGGAGTAAGGGAGACCCAGTACTTC,CASSPPLAGVRETQYF
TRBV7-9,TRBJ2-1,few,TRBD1,TGTGCCAGCAGCTTGTTAGGGGGCGAGGATGAGCAGTTCTTC,CASSLLGGEDEQFF
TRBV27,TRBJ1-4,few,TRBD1,TGTGCCAGCAGTCCGGGACAGGCCAGGGGCGAAAAACTGTTTTTT,CASSPGQARGEKLFF
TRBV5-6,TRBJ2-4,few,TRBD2,TGTGCCAGCAGCTCGGGAACCATAGCGGGGGGCTGGGACATTCAGTACTTC,CASSSGTIAGGWDIQYF
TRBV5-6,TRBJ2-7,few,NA,TGTGCCAGCAGGCCGCTCGGGTTTGGATACGAGCAGTACTTC,CASRPLGFGYEQYF
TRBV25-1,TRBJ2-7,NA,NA,TGTGCCAGCAGTGGATACACCAGGGATCAGGAGAAATACGAGCAGTACTTC,CASSGYTRDQEKYEQYF
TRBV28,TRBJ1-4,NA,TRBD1,TGTGCCAGCAGTTTACCAGGGGGAGGTGAAAAACTGTTTTTT,CASSLPGGGEKLFF
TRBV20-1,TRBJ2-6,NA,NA,TGCAGTGCTAGAGATCCGGGACGACATTCTGGGGCCAACGTCCTGACTTTC,CSARDPGRHSGANVLTF
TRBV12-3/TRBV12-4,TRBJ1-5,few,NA,TGTGCCAGCAGTACCGGGACCTTGGGTCAGCCCCAGCATTTT,CASSTGTLGQPQHF
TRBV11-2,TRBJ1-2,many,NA,TGTGCCAGCAGCCCCCTACGCTCACAGGGAGATGGCTACACCTTC,CASSPLRSQGDGYTF
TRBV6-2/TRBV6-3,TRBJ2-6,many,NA,TGTGCCAGCAGTTACTCTACTGGGGCCAACGTCCTGACTTTC,CASSYSTGANVLTF
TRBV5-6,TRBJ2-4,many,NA,TGTGCCAGCAGCTTGAGGGACGCGAGCGACATTCAGTACTTC,CASSLRDASDIQYF
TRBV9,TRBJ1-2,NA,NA,TGTGCCAGCAGCGCAGATAGACGCGACTATGGCTACACCTTC,CASSADRRDYGYTF
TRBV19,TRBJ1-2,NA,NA,TGTGCCAGTAGTTTTCGATCTCGGGCCTTTGGCTACACCTTC,CASSFRSRAFGYTF
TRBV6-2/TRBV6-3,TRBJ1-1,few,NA,TGTGCCAGCAGTGCCCTCAAACAGAACACTGAAGCTTTCTTT,CASSALKQNTEAFF
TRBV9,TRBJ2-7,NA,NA,TGTGCCAGCAGCTTAACGATGGACAGCCAGAAGTACTTC,CASSLTMDSQKYF
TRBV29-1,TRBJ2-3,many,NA,TGCAGCGTCCCGGGGCGAATTAGCACAGATACGCAGTATTTT,CSVPGRISTDTQYF
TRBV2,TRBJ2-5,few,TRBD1,TGTGCCAGCAGGACAGGGGGCTTCGTAGAGACCCAGTACTTC,CASRTGGFVETQYF
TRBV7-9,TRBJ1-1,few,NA,TGTGCCAGCGGACTAGTTGGGGGGTTGAACACTGAAGCTTTCTTT,CASGLVGGLNTEAFF
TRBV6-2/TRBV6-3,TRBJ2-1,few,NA,TGTGCCAGCAGTTACGGGCTCGCGCCTTACAATGAGCAGTTCTTC,CASSYGLAPYNEQFF
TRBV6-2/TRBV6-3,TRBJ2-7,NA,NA,TGTGCCAGCAGTTATCCCGTATACGAGCAGTACTTC,CASSYPVYEQYF
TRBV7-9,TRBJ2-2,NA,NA,TGTGCCAGCAGCTTAGCCTCCGGCCTTAACACCGGGGAGCTGTTTTTT,CASSLASGLNTGELFF
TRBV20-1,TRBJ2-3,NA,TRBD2,TGCAGTGCCCCTTCCAGCGGGAGCCCAGATACGCAGTATTTT,CSAPSSGSPDTQYF
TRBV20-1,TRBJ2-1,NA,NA,TGCAGTGCTACCTCCGGGGTGGGCGAGCAGTTCTTC,CSATSGVGEQFF
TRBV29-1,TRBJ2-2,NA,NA,TGCAGCGCCGGAGGCGGGATACTCACCGGGGAGCTGTTTTTT,CSAGGGILTGELFF
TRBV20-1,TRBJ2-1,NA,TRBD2,TGCAGTGCTAGGAACCGGGAGGGGGGTGATGAGCAGTTCTTC,CSARNREGGDEQFF
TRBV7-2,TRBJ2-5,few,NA,TGTGCCAGCAGCTTAGCGAGTAGGGCCCAGTACTTC,CASSLASRAQYF
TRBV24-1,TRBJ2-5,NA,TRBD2,TGTGCCACCTCCCTCGGGACTAGTGGGGGTTGGGAGACCCAGTACTTC,CATSLGTSGGWETQYF
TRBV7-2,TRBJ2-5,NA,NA,TGTGCCAGCAGACCAACGGGAGCGGCGCAGACCCAGTACTTC,CASRPTGAAQTQYF
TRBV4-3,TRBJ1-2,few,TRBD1,TGCGCCAGCAGCCAAGAGGTGGGACAGGGTTACGGCTACACCTTC,CASSQEVGQGYGYTF